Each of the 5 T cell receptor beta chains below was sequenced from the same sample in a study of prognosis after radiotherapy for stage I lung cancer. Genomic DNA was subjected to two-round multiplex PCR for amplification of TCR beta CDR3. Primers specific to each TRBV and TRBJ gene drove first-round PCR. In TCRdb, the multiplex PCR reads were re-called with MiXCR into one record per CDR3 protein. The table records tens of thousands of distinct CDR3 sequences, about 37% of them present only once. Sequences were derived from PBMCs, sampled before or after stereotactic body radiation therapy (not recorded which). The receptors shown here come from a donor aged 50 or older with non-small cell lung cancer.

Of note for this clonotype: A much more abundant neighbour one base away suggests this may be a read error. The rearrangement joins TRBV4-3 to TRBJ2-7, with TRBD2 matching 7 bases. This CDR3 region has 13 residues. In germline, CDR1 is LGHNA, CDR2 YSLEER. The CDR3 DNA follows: TGCGCCGGCAGCCCACGGGCGGGGGACGAGCAGTACTTC. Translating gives CAGSPRAGDEQYF.

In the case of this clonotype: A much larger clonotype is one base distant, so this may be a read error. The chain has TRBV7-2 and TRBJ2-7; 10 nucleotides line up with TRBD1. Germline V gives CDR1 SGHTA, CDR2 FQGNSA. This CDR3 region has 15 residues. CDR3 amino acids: CAGSARQGAAYEQYF. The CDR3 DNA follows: TGTGCCGGCAGCGCCAGACAGGGGGCCGCCTACGAGCAGTACTTC.

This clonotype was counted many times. The DNA of the CDR3 is TGTGCCAGCAGTTTGGAGATACAGCCCCAGCATTTT. Translating gives CASSLEIQPQHF. This sequence joins TRBV28 and TRBJ1-5; D ambiguous. CDR3 length: 12 amino acids. V was trimmed by 3 bases and J by 7 bases, leaving 7 bases between them. Germline assignment: CDR1 MDHEN and CDR2 SYDVKM.

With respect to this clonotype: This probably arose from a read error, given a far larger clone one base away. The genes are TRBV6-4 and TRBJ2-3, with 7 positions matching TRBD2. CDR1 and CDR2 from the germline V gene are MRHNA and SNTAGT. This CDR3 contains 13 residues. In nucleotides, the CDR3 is TGTGCCAGCAGTAGCGGGGACCAAGATAAGCAGTATTTT. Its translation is CASSSGDQDKQYF.

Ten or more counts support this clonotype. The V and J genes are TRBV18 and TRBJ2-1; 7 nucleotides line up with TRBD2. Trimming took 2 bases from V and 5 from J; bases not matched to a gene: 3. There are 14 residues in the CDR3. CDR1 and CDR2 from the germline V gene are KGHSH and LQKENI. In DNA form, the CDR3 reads TGTGCCAGCTCACCAGGCGGGAGAAACAATGAGCAGTTCTTC. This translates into CASSPGGRNNEQFF.